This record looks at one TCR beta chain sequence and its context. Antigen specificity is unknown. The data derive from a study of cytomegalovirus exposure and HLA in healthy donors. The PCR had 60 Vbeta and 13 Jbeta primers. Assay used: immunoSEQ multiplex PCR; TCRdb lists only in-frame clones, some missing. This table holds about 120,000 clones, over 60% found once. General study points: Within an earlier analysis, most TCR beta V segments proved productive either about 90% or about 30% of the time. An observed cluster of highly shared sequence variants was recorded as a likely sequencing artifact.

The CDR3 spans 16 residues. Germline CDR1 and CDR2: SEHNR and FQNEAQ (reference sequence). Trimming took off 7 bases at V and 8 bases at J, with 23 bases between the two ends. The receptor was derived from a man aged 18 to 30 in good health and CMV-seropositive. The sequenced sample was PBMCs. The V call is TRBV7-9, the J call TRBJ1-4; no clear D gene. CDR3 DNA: TGTGCCAGCAACCCCATCGGGGAGGCCCGGCAGGAAAAACTGTTTTTT. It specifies CASNPIGEARQEKLFF.